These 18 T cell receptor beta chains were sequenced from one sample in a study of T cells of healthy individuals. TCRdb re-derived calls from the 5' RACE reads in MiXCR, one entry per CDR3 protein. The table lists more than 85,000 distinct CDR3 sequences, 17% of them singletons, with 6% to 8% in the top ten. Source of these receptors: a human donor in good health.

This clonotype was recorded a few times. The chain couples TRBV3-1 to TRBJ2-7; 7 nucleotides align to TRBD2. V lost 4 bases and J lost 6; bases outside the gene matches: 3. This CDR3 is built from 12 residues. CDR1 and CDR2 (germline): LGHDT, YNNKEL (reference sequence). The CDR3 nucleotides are TGTGCCAGCAGCCTGCCGGGAGGCGAGCAGTACTTC. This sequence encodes CASSLPGGEQYF.

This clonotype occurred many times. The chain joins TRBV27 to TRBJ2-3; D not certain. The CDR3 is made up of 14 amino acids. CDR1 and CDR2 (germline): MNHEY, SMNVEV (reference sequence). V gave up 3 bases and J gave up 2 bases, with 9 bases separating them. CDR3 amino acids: CASSFSATTDTQYF. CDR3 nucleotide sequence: TGTGCCAGCAGTTTTTCAGCGACCACAGATACGCAGTATTTT.

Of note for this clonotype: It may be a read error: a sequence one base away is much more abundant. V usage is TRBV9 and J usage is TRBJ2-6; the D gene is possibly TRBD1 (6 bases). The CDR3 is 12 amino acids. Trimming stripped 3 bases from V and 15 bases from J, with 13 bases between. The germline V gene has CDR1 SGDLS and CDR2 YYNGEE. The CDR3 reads CASSASGGALTF. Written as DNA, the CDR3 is TGTGCCAGCAGCGCTTCTGGGGGCGCCCTGACTTTC.

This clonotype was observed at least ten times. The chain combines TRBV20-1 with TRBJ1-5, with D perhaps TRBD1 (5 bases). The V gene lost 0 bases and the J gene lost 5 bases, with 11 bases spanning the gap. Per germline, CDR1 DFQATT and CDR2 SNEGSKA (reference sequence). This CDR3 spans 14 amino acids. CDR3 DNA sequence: TGCAGTGCTAGAGATCTGGGGGTCCATCAGCCCCAGCATTTT. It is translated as CSARDLGVHQPQHF.

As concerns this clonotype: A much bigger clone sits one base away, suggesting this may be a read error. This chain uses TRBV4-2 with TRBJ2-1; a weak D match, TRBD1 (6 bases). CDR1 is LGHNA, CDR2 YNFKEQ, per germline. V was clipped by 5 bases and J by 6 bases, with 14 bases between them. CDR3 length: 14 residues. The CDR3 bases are TGTGCCAGCAGCTTCACCGGGACAAGCAATGAGCAGTTCTTC. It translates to CASSFTGTSNEQFF.

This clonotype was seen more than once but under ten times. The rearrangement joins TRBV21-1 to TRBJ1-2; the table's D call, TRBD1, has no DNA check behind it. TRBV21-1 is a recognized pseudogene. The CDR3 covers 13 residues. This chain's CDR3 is CASSTRDRASYTF. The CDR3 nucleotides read TGTGCCAGCAGCACCCGGGACAGGGCCAGCTACACCTTC.

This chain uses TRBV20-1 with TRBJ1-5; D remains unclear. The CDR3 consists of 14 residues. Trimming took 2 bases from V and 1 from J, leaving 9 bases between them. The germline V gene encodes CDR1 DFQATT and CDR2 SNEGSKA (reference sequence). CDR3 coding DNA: TGCAGTGCTAGAAGGCTCAGGAGCAATCAGCCCCAGCATTTT. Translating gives CSARRLRSNQPQHF.

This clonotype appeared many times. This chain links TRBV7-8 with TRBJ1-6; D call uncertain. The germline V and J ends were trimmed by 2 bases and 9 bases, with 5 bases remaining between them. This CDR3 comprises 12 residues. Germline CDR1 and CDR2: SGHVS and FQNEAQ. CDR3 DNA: TGTGCCAGCAGCTTACTACTTTCACCCCTCCACTTT. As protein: CASSLLLSPLHF.

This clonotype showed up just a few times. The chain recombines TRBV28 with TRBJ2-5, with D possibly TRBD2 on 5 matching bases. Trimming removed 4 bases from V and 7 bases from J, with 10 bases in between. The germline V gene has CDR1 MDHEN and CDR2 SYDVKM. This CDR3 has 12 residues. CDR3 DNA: TGTGCCAGCAGTTGGGAGTCCGGGACCCAGTACTTC. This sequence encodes CASSWESGTQYF.

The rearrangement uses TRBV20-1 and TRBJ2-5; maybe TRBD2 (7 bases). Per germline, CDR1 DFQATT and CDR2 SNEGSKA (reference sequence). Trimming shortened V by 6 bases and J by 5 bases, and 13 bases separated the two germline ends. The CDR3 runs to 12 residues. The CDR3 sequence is CSARGLLETQYF. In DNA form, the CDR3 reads TGCAGTGCCAGGGGACTATTGGAGACCCAGTACTTC.

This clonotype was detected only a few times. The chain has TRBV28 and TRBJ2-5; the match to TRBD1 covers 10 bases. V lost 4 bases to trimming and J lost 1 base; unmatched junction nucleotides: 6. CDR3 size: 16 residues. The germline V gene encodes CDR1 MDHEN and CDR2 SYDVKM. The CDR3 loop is CASSWGTGERQETQYF. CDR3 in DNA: TGTGCCAGCAGTTGGGGGACAGGGGAACGCCAAGAGACCCAGTACTTC.

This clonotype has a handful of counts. This chain's CDR3 is CASSLLGLAVSSYNEQFF. The CDR3 nucleotides read TGTGCCAGCAGCTTGTTAGGCCTAGCGGTAAGCTCCTACAATGAGCAGTTCTTC. J is TRBJ2-1 and V is TRBV5-5; TRBD2 matches at 7 bases. V was clipped by 1 base and J by 0 bases; unmatched bases: 10. Germline V gene lookup returns CDR1 SGHKS and CDR2 YYEKEE (reference sequence). This CDR3 has 18 amino acids.

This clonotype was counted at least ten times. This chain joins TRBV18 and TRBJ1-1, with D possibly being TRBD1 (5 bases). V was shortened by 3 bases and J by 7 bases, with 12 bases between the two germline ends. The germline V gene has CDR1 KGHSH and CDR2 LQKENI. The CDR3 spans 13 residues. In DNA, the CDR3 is TGTGCCAGCTCACCGGGGCGTCGAAGTGAAGCTTTCTTT. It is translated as CASSPGRRSEAFF.

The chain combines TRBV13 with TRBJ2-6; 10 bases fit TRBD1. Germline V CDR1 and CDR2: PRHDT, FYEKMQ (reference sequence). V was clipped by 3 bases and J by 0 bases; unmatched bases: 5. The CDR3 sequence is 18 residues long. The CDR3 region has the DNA TGTGCCAGCAGCTTGAGACAGGGGGCCTTCTCTGGGGCCAACGTCCTGACTTTC. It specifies CASSLRQGAFSGANVLTF.

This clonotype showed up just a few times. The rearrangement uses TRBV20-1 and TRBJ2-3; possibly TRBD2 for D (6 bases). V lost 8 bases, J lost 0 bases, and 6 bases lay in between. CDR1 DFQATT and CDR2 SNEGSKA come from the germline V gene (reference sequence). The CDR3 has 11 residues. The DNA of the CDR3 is TGCAGTAGCGGGAGCACAGATACGCAGTATTTT. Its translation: CSSGSTDTQYF.

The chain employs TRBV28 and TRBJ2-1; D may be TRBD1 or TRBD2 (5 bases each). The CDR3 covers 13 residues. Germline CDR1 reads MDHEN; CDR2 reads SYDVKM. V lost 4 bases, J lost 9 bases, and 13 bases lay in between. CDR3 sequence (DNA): TGTGCCAGCAGTTCCTGGGACGTGGGTGAGCAGTTCTTC. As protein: CASSSWDVGEQFF.

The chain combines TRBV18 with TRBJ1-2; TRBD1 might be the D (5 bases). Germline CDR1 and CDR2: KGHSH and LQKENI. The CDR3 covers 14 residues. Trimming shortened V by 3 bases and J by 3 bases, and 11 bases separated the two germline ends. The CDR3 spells CASSPSDIDYGYTF. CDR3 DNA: TGTGCCAGCTCACCTTCGGACATCGACTATGGCTACACCTTC.

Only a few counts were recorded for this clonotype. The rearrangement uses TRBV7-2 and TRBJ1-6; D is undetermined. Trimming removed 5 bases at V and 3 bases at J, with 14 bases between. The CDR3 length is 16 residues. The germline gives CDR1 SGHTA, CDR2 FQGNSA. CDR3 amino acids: CASSESASGYNSPLHF. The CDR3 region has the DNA TGTGCCAGCAGCGAATCAGCGTCGGGCTATAATTCACCCCTCCACTTT.